Each of the 32 T cell receptor beta chains below was sequenced from the same sample in a study of T cell changes during pregnancy in multiple sclerosis. Clones were sequenced by immunoSEQ multiplex PCR, and TCRdb holds only the in-frame ones, with some missing. The sample lists just over 90,000 clones; roughly 89% were seen once. Sequences were derived from peripheral blood, sampled after pregnancy. The origin of the receptors is a female donor in good health, enrolled as a control in a pregnancy study.

This rearrangement joins TRBV6-6 to TRBJ1-1; a possible D gene is TRBD1 (5 bases). Trimming removed 11 bases at V and 4 bases at J, with 14 bases between. The CDR3 extends over 12 amino acids. Germline-derived CDR1 and CDR2 are MNHNY and SVGAGI (reference sequence). The CDR3 bases are TGTGCCGGTGGGGGGGTGGGCACTGAAGCTTTCTTT. Residues: CAGGGVGTEAFF.

The rearrangement joins TRBV5-1 to TRBJ1-1; 7 nucleotides agree with TRBD1. The V gene end was trimmed by 4 bases and the J gene end by 4 bases; junction bases not matched to a gene: 10. CDR1 and CDR2 (germline): SGHRS, YFSETQ. The CDR3 covers 15 residues. The CDR3 DNA sequence: TGCGCCAGCAGCCCCCGACAGGGTCGGGCCACTGAAGCTTTCTTT. Translating it yields CASSPRQGRATEAFF.

The chain joins TRBV27 to TRBJ1-1, with 8 bases aligning to TRBD1. With V trimmed by 6 bases and J by 0 bases, 9 bases remained unmatched. Germline V CDR1 and CDR2: MNHEY, SMNVEV (reference sequence). This CDR3 has 16 amino acids. The CDR3 DNA follows: TGTGCCAGCAGACAAGGTTGGGGACAGGTGAACACTGAAGCTTTCTTT. It encodes CASRQGWGQVNTEAFF.

This clone was detected a few times. This chain links TRBV7-9 with TRBJ2-7; perhaps TRBD2 as D (6 bases). V lost 8 bases and J lost 2, with 16 bases in between. The CDR3 is made up of 14 amino acids. Germline-derived CDR1 and CDR2 are SEHNR and FQNEAQ (reference sequence). The CDR3 coding sequence is TGTGCCAGCGGCCCTCGGGAGAGAACCTACGAGCAGTACTTC. Its protein product is CASGPRERTYEQYF. Using reference TRBV7-9 and TRBJ2-7 for the parts outside the CDR3, the full variable domain is DTGVSQNPRHKITKRGQNVTFRCDPISEHNRLYWYRQTLGQGPEFLTYFQNEAQLEKSRLLSDRFSAERPKGSFSTLEIQRTEQGDSAMYLCASGPRERTYEQYFGPGTRLTVT.

V is TRBV7-2 and J is TRBJ2-2, with 7 bases aligning to TRBD2. Losses at the gene ends were 0 bases for V and 5 bases for J; bases not matched to a gene: 3. Germline V gene sequence: CDR1 SGHTA, CDR2 FQGNSA. This CDR3 spans 15 amino acids. CDR3 sequence (DNA): TGTGCCAGCAGCTTAGCGGGGGGGAGAACCGGGGAGCTGTTTTTT. It specifies CASSLAGGRTGELFF. Supplemented by reference TRBV7-2 and TRBJ2-2, the full variable domain reads GAGVSQSPSNKVTEKGKDVELRCDPISGHTALYWYRQSLGQGLEFLIYFQGNSAPDKSGLPSDRFSAERTGGSVSTLTIQRTQQEDSAVYLCASSLAGGRTGELFFGEGSRLTVL.

The chain has TRBV7-8 and TRBJ2-7; 7 bases map to TRBD1. Looked up from germline, CDR1 is SGHVS and CDR2 is FQNEAQ. The trim removed 3 bases at V and 2 bases at J, leaving 4 bases unmatched. This CDR3 contains 14 residues. This chain's CDR3 is CASSFRDSPYEQYF. The CDR3 nucleotides read TGTGCCAGCAGCTTCCGGGACAGCCCCTACGAGCAGTACTTC.

This clone was seen just once. This chain links TRBV6-5 with TRBJ1-1, with TRBD1 identical over 9 bases. Germline-derived CDR1 and CDR2 are MNHEY and SVGAGI. This CDR3 has 15 residues. V lost 8 bases and J lost 0; bases outside the gene matches: 7. The CDR3 DNA reads as TGTGCCAGCGGGAAGACAGGGGGTATGAACACTGAAGCTTTCTTT. Protein sequence: CASGKTGGMNTEAFF.

The V call is TRBV29-1, the J call TRBJ2-1; tentatively, D is TRBD1 (5 bases). V was cut by 8 bases and J by 7 bases, with 15 bases left in between. Germline V gene data show CDR1 as SQVTM and CDR2 as ANQGSEA. The CDR3 runs 12 residues. The CDR3, as DNA: TGCAGCCACGTAAGGGGTAATAATGAGCAGTTCTTC. Translation gives CSHVRGNNEQFF.

The chain links TRBV19 to TRBJ1-4, with no clear D. Germline V gives CDR1 LNHDA, CDR2 SQIVND (reference sequence). Trimming cost V 5 bases and J 3 bases, with 10 bases left between them. This CDR3 is 14 amino acids long. CDR3 in DNA: TGTGCCAGTAGTCTCGCGATTTCTAATGAAAAACTGTTTTTT. Translation: CASSLAISNEKLFF.

The chain links TRBV4-3 to TRBJ2-3; D perhaps matches TRBD1 (6 bases). The germline V gene encodes CDR1 LGHNA and CDR2 YSLEER. Trimming shortened V by 0 bases and J by 2 bases, and 12 bases separated the two germline ends. CDR3 length: 16 residues. The CDR3 DNA reads TGCGCCAGCAGCCAAGATTCAGGGGACCCCACAGATACGCAGTATTTT. Translating it yields CASSQDSGDPTDTQYF.

The V call is TRBV30, the J call TRBJ1-5; no firm D call. The CDR3 length is 14 residues. The germline CDR1 and CDR2 sequences are GTSNPN and SVGIG (reference sequence). V lost 2 bases and J lost 0, with 8 bases in between. The CDR3 nucleotides read TGTGCCTGGAGTCTAGAAATTAGCAATCAGCCCCAGCATTTT. Encoded protein: CAWSLEISNQPQHF.

The rearrangement uses TRBV28 and TRBJ1-2, with 7 bases identical to TRBD1. V shed 3 bases, J shed 8 bases, and the junction held 12 bases outside the gene matches. CDR3 size: 15 residues. The germline V gene has CDR1 MDHEN and CDR2 SYDVKM. This CDR3 is CASSFGTVPVWGYTF. The CDR3 DNA sequence: TGTGCCAGCAGTTTCGGGACAGTTCCTGTGTGGGGCTACACCTTC.

The chain links TRBV27 to TRBJ2-7; the D is unclear. The V end was cut by 6 bases, the J end by 3 bases, with 21 bases between. Looked up from germline, CDR1 is MNHEY and CDR2 is SMNVEV (reference sequence). CDR3 length: 16 amino acids. Written as DNA, the CDR3 is TGTGCCAGCAGCAGGTCCGATCAGATCTTTATCTACGAGCAGTACTTC. It is translated as CASSRSDQIFIYEQYF.

The rearrangement joins TRBV5-4 to TRBJ2-5, with D unclear. The V gene's germline CDR1 is SGHNT and CDR2 YYREEE (reference sequence). The CDR3 is 12 amino acids. V lost 3 bases to trimming and J lost 5 bases, with 8 bases between them. The chain's CDR3 is CASSSTRETQYF. The CDR3 DNA is TGTGCCAGCAGCTCGACGCGGGAGACCCAGTACTTC.

V and J are TRBV7-6 and TRBJ1-5; TRBD1 is a possible D gene (5 bases). The CDR3 consists of 17 residues. The germline V gene has CDR1 SGHVS and CDR2 FNYEAQ. Trimming took 0 bases from V and 1 from J, leaving 13 bases between them. In DNA form, the CDR3 reads TGTGCCAGCAGCTTAGCCTGGGGGGTCGGGAGCAATCAGCCCCAGCATTTT. Translated, it gives CASSLAWGVGSNQPQHF.

The V and J genes are TRBV5-1 and TRBJ1-3; unclear D gene. This CDR3 spans 15 amino acids. Germline CDR1 SGHRS, CDR2 YFSETQ. The V end lost 0 bases, the J end lost 0 bases, and 7 bases lay between the germline ends. The CDR3 nucleotides are TGCGCCAGCAGCTTGGGGGCCAACTCTGGAAACACCATATATTTT. This sequence encodes CASSLGANSGNTIYF. The variable domain in full, completed from reference TRBV5-1 and TRBJ1-3, reads KAGVTQTPRYLIKTRGQQVTLSCSPISGHRSVSWYQQTPGQGLQFLFEYFSETQRNKGNFPGRFSGRQFSNSRSEMNVSTLELGDSALYLCASSLGANSGNTIYFGEGSWLTVV.

This sequence joins TRBV7-6 and TRBJ2-5, with D perhaps TRBD2 (6 bases). The CDR3 is 14 amino acids. Trimming left V 0 bases short and J 7 bases short, with 12 bases between. Germline values: CDR1 SGHVS, CDR2 FNYEAQ. In DNA form, the CDR3 reads TGTGCCAGCAGCTTAGCGGAGGGGCCTGGGACCCAGTACTTC. Amino acids: CASSLAEGPGTQYF.

This clone appeared once. The chain is built from TRBV7-3 and TRBJ2-1; 12 bases match TRBD2. The germline V gene encodes CDR1 SGHTA and CDR2 FQGTGA. V shed 2 bases, J shed 4 bases, and the junction held 0 bases outside the gene matches. The CDR3 contains 15 residues. The CDR3 loop is CASSLLAGGYNEQFF. CDR3 DNA sequence: TGTGCCAGCAGCTTACTAGCGGGGGGGTACAATGAGCAGTTCTTC.

A few counts support this clone. The junction shows a germline mismatch at one end, possibly a read error. Different DNA sequences within this sample yield the same CDR3. The chain combines TRBV19 with TRBJ2-5; TRBD1 matches at 9 bases. This CDR3 has 15 residues. The V gene's germline CDR1 is LNHDA and CDR2 SQIVND (reference sequence). The CDR3 loop reads CASSIGTGYQETQYF. The DNA for the CDR3 is TGTGCCAGTAGCATAGGGACAGGGTACCAAGAGACCCAGTACTTC.

The chain carries TRBV5-5 and TRBJ1-2; D is ambiguous. The V end lost 4 bases, the J end lost 8 bases, and 27 bases lay between the germline ends. This CDR3 is built from 17 residues. Germline-derived CDR1 and CDR2 are SGHKS and YYEKEE (reference sequence). The CDR3 DNA reads TGTGCCAGCAGCGCATCCGGGAGGCTCCGACCGCAAGAAGGCTACACCTTC. Translating gives CASSASGRLRPQEGYTF.

This clone has only one observation. The gene calls are TRBV5-1 and TRBJ1-6, with 9 bases fitting TRBD1. V gave up 3 bases and J gave up 13 bases; unmatched junction bases: 11. The CDR3 is made up of 15 amino acids. The germline CDR1 and CDR2 sequences are SGHRS and YFSETQ. CDR3 in amino acids: CASSWGQGPGDPLHF. CDR3 bases: TGCGCCAGCAGCTGGGGACAGGGCCCAGGAGATCCCCTCCACTTT.

This rearrangement joins TRBV9 to TRBJ1-5; weak D call: TRBD1 (5 bases). CDR1 and CDR2 (germline): SGDLS, YYNGEE. CDR3 length: 13 residues. V was trimmed by 7 bases and J by 4 bases, leaving 12 bases between them. In nucleotides, the CDR3 is TGTGCCAGCGGTTACGGGGGAAATCAGCCCCAGCATTTT. It specifies CASGYGGNQPQHF.

The J gene is TRBJ2-1, the V gene TRBV7-2; tentative D call: TRBD2 (5 bases). V was shortened by 5 bases and J by 9 bases, with 11 bases between the two germline ends. The CDR3 has 12 amino acids. CDR1 and CDR2 (germline): SGHTA, FQGNSA. The CDR3 DNA sequence: TGTGCCAGCAGCCGTAGGACTGTTGAGCAGTTCTTC. Encoded protein: CASSRRTVEQFF.

This clone showed up many times. The J gene is TRBJ1-3, the V gene TRBV4-3, with D hard to call. CDR1 and CDR2 (germline): LGHNA, YSLEER. V gave up 3 bases and J gave up 0 bases, with 15 bases separating them. The CDR3 runs 17 residues. The CDR3: CASSQSDGIYSGNTIYF. The CDR3 bases are TGCGCCAGCAGCCAGAGCGACGGAATATACTCTGGAAACACCATATATTTT.

This clone was seen once. This sequence joins TRBV7-2 and TRBJ1-1; D gene ambiguous. Germline V gene data show CDR1 as SGHTA and CDR2 as FQGNSA. The V and J ends lost 3 bases and 5 bases respectively, with 19 bases between them. The CDR3 totals 16 residues. This CDR3 reads CASSFLGGQRGTEAFF. CDR3 nucleotides: TGTGCCAGCAGCTTTTTGGGTGGCCAGCGAGGGACTGAAGCTTTCTTT.

This clone was seen a single time. The chain couples TRBV11-1 to TRBJ2-7, with 7 bases that match TRBD1. The V and J ends lost 5 bases and 2 bases, in that order; junction bases with no gene match: 9. The CDR3 has 15 residues. Germline values: CDR1 SGHAT, CDR2 FQDESV (reference sequence). Here the CDR3 reads CASSPTAGTAYEQYF. As DNA, the CDR3 is TGTGCCAGCAGCCCTACGGCAGGGACAGCCTACGAGCAGTACTTC.

The J gene is TRBJ2-5, the V gene TRBV7-6; a weak D match, TRBD2 (5 bases). Between the trimmed V and J ends, which lost 11 bases and 3 bases, there was a span of 10 bases. The germline CDR1 and CDR2 sequences are SGHVS and FNYEAQ. This CDR3 comprises 11 residues. CDR3 bases: TGTGCCTCCGGAGGCGAAGAGACCCAGTACTTC. This codes for CASGGEETQYF.

The chain recombines TRBV19 with TRBJ1-5; 8 bases agree with TRBD1. J gave up 7 bases and V 4 bases, and 12 bases lay outside the gene matches. Germline V gene lookup returns CDR1 LNHDA and CDR2 SQIVND (reference sequence). CDR3 size: 16 residues. This CDR3 is CASSTTRQGRGQPQHF. DNA of the CDR3: TGTGCCAGTAGTACCACCCGACAGGGGAGAGGGCAGCCCCAGCATTTT.

The chain joins TRBV2 to TRBJ2-3; 7 bases fit TRBD1. Germline values: CDR1 SNHLY, CDR2 FYNNEI. CDR3 length: 16 residues. The junction had 9 bases not matched to a gene; V was cut back by 6 bases and J by 0 bases. CDR3 in amino acids: CASRARTGISTDTQYF. CDR3 bases: TGTGCCAGCAGAGCCCGGACAGGTATTAGCACAGATACGCAGTATTTT.

The chain recombines TRBV5-1 with TRBJ1-1, with D unresolved. Germline V gene data show CDR1 as SGHRS and CDR2 as YFSETQ. V was cut by 0 bases and J by 0 bases, with 6 bases left in between. CDR3 length: 14 residues. The CDR3 DNA follows: TGCGCCAGCAGCTTGGACAATTTGAACACTGAAGCTTTCTTT. This encodes CASSLDNLNTEAFF.

This rearrangement joins TRBV10-3 to TRBJ2-5; 8 nucleotides match TRBD2. The end of the DNA aligns better with TRBJ2-7, so the J call may be wrong. This CDR3 has 15 residues. Germline assignment: CDR1 ENHRY and CDR2 SYGVKD. The CDR3 nucleotides read TGTGCCATCAGTGAGTCAACTAGCGGCACCTACGAGCAGTACTTC. Protein: CAISESTSGTYEQYF.

This chain uses TRBV19 with TRBJ1-6, with TRBD1 matching over 7 bases. Germline-derived CDR1 and CDR2 are LNHDA and SQIVND (reference sequence). The CDR3 spans 17 residues. Trimming removed 6 bases from V and 0 bases from J; junction bases left unmatched: 8. The CDR3 sequence is CASSIDRESSYNSPLHF. The CDR3 DNA sequence: TGTGCCAGTAGCATTGACAGGGAGAGCTCCTATAATTCACCCCTCCACTTT.